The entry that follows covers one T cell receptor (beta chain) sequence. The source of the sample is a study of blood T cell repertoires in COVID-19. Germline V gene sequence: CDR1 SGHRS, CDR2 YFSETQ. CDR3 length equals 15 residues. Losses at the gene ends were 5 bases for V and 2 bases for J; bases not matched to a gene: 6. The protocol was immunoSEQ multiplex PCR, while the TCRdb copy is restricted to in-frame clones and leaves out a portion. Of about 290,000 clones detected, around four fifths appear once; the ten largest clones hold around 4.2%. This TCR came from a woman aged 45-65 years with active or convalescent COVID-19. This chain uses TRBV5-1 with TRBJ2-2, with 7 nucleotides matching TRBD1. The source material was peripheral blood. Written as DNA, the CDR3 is TGCGCCAGCAGGATGACAGGGCCAAACACCGGGGAGCTGTTTTTT. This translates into CASRMTGPNTGELFF.